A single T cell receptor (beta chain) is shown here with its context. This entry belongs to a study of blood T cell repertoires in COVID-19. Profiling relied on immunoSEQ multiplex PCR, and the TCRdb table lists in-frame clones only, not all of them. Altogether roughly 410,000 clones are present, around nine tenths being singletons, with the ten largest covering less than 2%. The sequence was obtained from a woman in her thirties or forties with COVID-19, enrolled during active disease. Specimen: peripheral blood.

The CDR3 sequence: CASKRTGATYEQYF. The CDR3 DNA reads as TGTGCCAGCAAACGGACAGGGGCAACCTACGAGCAGTACTTC. This chain connects TRBV28 to TRBJ2-7; 9 nucleotides match TRBD1. In germline, CDR1 is MDHEN, CDR2 SYDVKM. V lost 7 bases, J lost 2 bases, and 6 bases stayed unmatched. This CDR3 is built from 14 residues.